This is a list of T cell receptor beta chains from one sample in a study of blood T cell repertoires in COVID-19. The assay was immunoSEQ multiplex PCR, and TCRdb's table has in-frame clones only and misses some. Of around 60,000 clones in the sample, approximately 91% are singletons; the top ten hold 3% to 4.5%. Material for sequencing was peripheral blood. These receptors all stem from a man between 65 and 80 years old with acute or convalescent COVID-19. The CDR3 runs from the conserved cysteine through the conserved F or W. A D gene is named only where the DNA matches it firmly. Not all rows give a size; the values are once, few, many and, for expanded clones, a class.

clone size,J gene,V gene,D gene,CDR3 DNA,CDR3 protein
.,TRBJ2-5,TRBV7-3,TRBD2,TGTGCCAGCAGCCCAACCGGGGGGTCCCTCCAAGAGACCCAGTACTTC,CASSPTGGSLQETQYF
.,TRBJ2-3,TRBV5-6,.,TGTGCCAGCAGCCCGGCCACTAGAGGTACTAGCACAGATACGCAGTATTTT,CASSPATRGTSTDTQYF
.,TRBJ2-3,TRBV19,TRBD2,TGTGCCAGTAGTACCGGACTAGTAGCGGCAGATACGCAGTATTTT,CASSTGLVAADTQYF
.,TRBJ1-1,TRBV15,.,TGTGCCACCAGCAGAGATTGGGAACAGGGAGAAAAAGCTTTCTTT,CATSRDWEQGEKAFF
.,TRBJ2-5,TRBV11-3,.,TGTGCCAGCAGCCGGGGGACAGATCAAGAGACCCAGTACTTC,CASSRGTDQETQYF
.,TRBJ1-2,TRBV2,.,TGTGCCAGCAGTGATCGAGGGAGAAGCACCTTC,CASSDRGRSTF
once,TRBJ2-4,TRBV21-1,.,TGTGCCAGCAGCAAATTAGCTCAAGCCAAAAACATTCAGTACTTC,CASSKLAQAKNIQYF
.,TRBJ2-3,TRBV7-6,TRBD2,TGTGCCAGCAGCTTAGTGACTAGCGGGACAGATACGCAGTATTTT,CASSLVTSGTDTQYF
.,TRBJ1-2,TRBV19,.,TGTGCCAGTAGTATACGACAGTATGGCTACACCTTC,CASSIRQYGYTF
.,TRBJ1-5,TRBV19,.,TGTGCCAGCTTGTCTCTAAAGCTAGGACTCTATAGCAATCAGCCCCAGCATTTT,CASLSLKLGLYSNQPQHF
.,TRBJ1-6,TRBV5-1,.,TGCGCCAGCAGCTTGGTACTAAGCTCCTATAATTCACCCCTCCACTTT,CASSLVLSSYNSPLHF
.,TRBJ1-1,TRBV19,TRBD1,TGTGCCAGTAGTTCCAGGGGGCTGAACACTGAAGCTTTCTTT,CASSSRGLNTEAFF
once,TRBJ1-5,TRBV7-8,TRBD1,TGTGCCAGCAGCCCGGGACAGGGACGCAATCAGCCCCAGCATTTT,CASSPGQGRNQPQHF
.,TRBJ2-1,TRBV2,TRBD2,TGTGCCAGCAGCCCCAGGCATAGCGGGGGGAAGAATGAGCAGTTCTTC,CASSPRHSGGKNEQFF
.,TRBJ2-3,TRBV19,.,TGTGCCAGTAGTATACAGGCAGCCACAGATACGCAGTATTTT,CASSIQAATDTQYF
once,TRBJ1-4,TRBV12-3/TRBV12-4,.,TGTGCCAGCAGCTTGACAGATCCTGGAAAACTGTTTTTT,CASSLTDPGKLFF
.,TRBJ1-6,TRBV6-2/TRBV6-3,.,TGTGCCAGCAGTTACCCCGTTTCTCCCCTCCACTTT,CASSYPVSPLHF
.,TRBJ1-5,TRBV2,.,TGTGCCAGCAGTGAGGGGGGTTGGGGACCACCCCGCAATCAGCCCCAGCATTTT,CASSEGGWGPPRNQPQHF
.,TRBJ2-5,TRBV19,TRBD1,TGTGCCACCAAGGGGGGGACAGGGGGCTGGCAAGAGACCCAGTACTTC,CATKGGTGGWQETQYF
.,TRBJ2-7,TRBV4-1,TRBD2,TGCGCCAGCAGCCAAGTTTCCCTAGCGGGGGGATACGAGCAGTACTTC,CASSQVSLAGGYEQYF